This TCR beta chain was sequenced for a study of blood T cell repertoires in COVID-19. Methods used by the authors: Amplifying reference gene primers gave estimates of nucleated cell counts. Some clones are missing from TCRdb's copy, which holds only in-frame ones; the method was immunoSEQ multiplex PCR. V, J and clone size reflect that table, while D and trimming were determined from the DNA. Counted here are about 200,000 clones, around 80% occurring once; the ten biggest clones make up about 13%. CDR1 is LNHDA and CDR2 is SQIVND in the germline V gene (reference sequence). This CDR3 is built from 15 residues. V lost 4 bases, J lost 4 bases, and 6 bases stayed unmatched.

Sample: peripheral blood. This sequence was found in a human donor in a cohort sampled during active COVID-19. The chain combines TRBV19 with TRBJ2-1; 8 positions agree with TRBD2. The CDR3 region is CASSTAGGGYNEQFF. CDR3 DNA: TGTGCCAGTAGTACGGCGGGAGGAGGATACAATGAGCAGTTCTTC.